The clone carrying this TCR beta chain showed up just a few times. Its specificity is not known. TCRdb analysed the 5' RACE reads with MiXCR anew, one entry per CDR3 protein. The repertoire holds hundreds of thousands of distinct CDR3 sequences, with approximately 16% as singletons. The CDR3 contains 14 residues. Trimming stripped 6 bases from V and 1 base from J, with 13 bases between. In germline, CDR1 is SGHKS, CDR2 YYEKEE (reference sequence). The data stem from a study of T-cell memory formation after mild COVID-19. About the research overall: The study found TCR clusters largely donor specific. Broader study findings: In pre-infection memory, a portion of responding clones appeared, which suggested that cross-reactive memory joined. CD4/CD8 balance held among clones contracting day 15 to 85, and later expanders leaned CD4+. Whether second-wave clones peaking at day 37 were SARS-CoV-2 specific went unconfirmed.

The chain uses TRBV5-5 and TRBJ1-1, with D uncertain. The sequence came from a young man who had mild COVID-19 (a few samples of this study predate the infection). Cell type and time point are not known. The sample consisted of PBMCs or a T cell subset sorted from them (not recorded which). The CDR3 nucleotides are TGTGCCAGCACCCTAACTACGGGGAACACTGAAGCTTTCTTT. Amino acids: CASTLTTGNTEAFF.